Described below is a single T cell receptor beta chain sequence and its context. The antigen this receptor binds is unknown. No qualities accompany the bases; no much larger clone lies one base away. A total of 29 patients with locally advanced or metastatic urothelial carcinoma, treated at Memorial Sloan Kettering on a trial protocol, made up the cohort. Peripheral blood mononuclear cells were collected from each patient pretreatment and during treatment, giving between 1 and 8 total time points per patient. The Qiagen DNeasy Blood extraction kit was used to purify genomic DNA from total PBMCs and tumor samples. PBMCs were collected pretreatment and during treatment and were isolated and stored as previously described. This specimen belongs to a study of PD-L1 blockade in urothelial cancer (dated by TCRdb to about 2017). For the wider study: Every patient began therapy around 2014 and was given atezolizumab 1,200 mg intravenously every 3 weeks. About 90% of the 29 patients were males with bladder-origin urothelial cancer, and about 65% of the roughly 30 reported a prior smoking history. An ECOG performance status of 0 or 1 was recorded for the patients, and 0 to 3 prior chemotherapy regimens had been received by the patients. Blood samples were analyzed at two time points: 3 weeks after treatment start (second dose) and 6 weeks after treatment start. A median of roughly 140,000 T cells and 83,000 or so unique TCRs was obtained from blood samples, and a median clonality of approximately 0.08 was observed. The study, an exploratory multi-omic analysis, examined somatic, immune and clinical correlates of response to PD-L1 blockade with atezolizumab in urothelial cancer. Pretreatment tumor samples and matched peripheral blood, collected serially before and after atezolizumab treatment, underwent TCR sequencing. Durable clinical benefit was defined as progression-free survival longer than 6 months, and TCR features were also tested against progression-free and overall survival. In the same patients, pretreatment tumors underwent whole exome sequencing and RNA sequencing in addition to TCR sequencing. Durable clinical benefit was achieved by nine patients and was not achieved by 20 patients. Pretreatment blood TCR-seq was available for nearly 30 patients, at least one posttreatment blood collection was obtained for 25 or so patients, and tumor TCR-seq was available for 25 or so patients.

The CDR3 has 15 amino acids, counting the end cysteine and phenylalanine. Only the CDR3 DNA is retained, 45 bases long and in frame from the first base. Per the germline V gene, MGHDK is the CDR1 and SYGVNS is the CDR2. V gives up 4 bases and J gives up 8 bases, and the segment between their germline ends measures 20 bases. Results and caveats for the whole study, not just this receptor: A pretreatment peripheral blood TCR clonality below the median was linked to improved progression-free and overall survival. Among patients with durable benefit, tumor-associated TCR clones showed greater expansion in peripheral blood 3 weeks after treatment started (n ≈ 24, p = 0.022). Small sample size (n ≈ 29) and many exploratory analyses mean the results are intended to be hypothesis-generating.

Synthetic TCR analog templates were spiked into each PCR so that absolute template abundance could be estimated from read counts. Using the immunoSEQ assay, TCRbeta CDR3 regions were amplified from genomic DNA with bias-controlled V and J gene primers. Sequencing of rearranged TCRbeta segments was done at approximately 20X coverage. The authors' pipeline ran thus. Sequencing errors were corrected by clustering and CDR3s were annotated against IMGT to assign V, D and J genes. Downstream analyses used only productive TCRbeta rearrangements, leaving out any out-of-frame or stop-codon sequences. Clonality was calculated as one minus the Shannon entropy normalized by the log of the number of unique productive sequences. Fisher's exact test with Benjamini-Hochberg correction, at a threshold of adjusted p below 0.01, was used to find clones that differed between time points or between blood and tumor. TCRdb took over this immuneACCESS table, retaining in-frame rearrangements with V and J assigned. Such tables are incomplete; in checked studies, under half of the missing clones stem from an unresolved V gene, and the remainder is unexplained. The DNA gave D and trimming, while V, J and clone size come from that table. The sample table shows around 33,000 clones, and about four fifths are seen once. Around 3.7% of the sample is taken by the ten largest.

This TCR was recovered from a man between 65 and 80 years old with urothelial cancer. The sequence is built from TRBV25-1 and TRBJ1-1; TRBD1 is a possible D gene, resting on 6 matching bases. The source material was PBMCs, sampled around atezolizumab (anti-PD-L1) treatment. The DNA reads as follows: TGTGCCAGCAGTGTACTGGGGGCCGCTACAGGGGAAGCTTTCTTT. Its protein product is CASSVLGAATGEAFF.